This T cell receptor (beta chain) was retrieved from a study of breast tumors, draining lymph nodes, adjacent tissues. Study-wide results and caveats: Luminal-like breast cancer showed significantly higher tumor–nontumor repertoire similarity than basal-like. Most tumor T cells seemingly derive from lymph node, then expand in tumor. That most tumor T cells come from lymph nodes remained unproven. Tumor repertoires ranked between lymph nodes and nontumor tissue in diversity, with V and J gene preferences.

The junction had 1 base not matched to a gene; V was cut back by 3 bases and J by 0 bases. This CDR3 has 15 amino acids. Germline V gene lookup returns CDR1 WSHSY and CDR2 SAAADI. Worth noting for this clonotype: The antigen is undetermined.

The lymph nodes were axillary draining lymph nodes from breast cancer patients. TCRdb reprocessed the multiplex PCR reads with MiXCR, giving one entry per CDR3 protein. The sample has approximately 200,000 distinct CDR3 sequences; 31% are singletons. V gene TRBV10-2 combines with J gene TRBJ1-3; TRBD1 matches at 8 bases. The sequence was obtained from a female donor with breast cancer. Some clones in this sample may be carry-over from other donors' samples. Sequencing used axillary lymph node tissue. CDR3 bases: TGCGCCAGCAGTGATGACAGGGGCTCTGGAAACACCATATATTTT. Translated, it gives CASSDDRGSGNTIYF.